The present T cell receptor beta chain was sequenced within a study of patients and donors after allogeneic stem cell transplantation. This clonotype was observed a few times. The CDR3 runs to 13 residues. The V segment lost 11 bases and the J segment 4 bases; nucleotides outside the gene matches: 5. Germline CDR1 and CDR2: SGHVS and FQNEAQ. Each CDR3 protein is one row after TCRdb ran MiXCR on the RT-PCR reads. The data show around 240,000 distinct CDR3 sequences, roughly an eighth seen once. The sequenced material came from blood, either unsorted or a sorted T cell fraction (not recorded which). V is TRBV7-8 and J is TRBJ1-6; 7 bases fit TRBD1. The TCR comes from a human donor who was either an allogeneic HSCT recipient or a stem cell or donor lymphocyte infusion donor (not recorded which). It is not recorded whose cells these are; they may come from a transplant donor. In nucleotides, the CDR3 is TGTGCCGGGACAGCCGCGTATAATTCACCCCTCCACTTT. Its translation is CAGTAAYNSPLHF.